This T cell receptor beta chain emerged from a study of blood T cell repertoires in COVID-19. Study details: In each case, the material was cDNA or gDNA derived from T cells, B-cell-depleted T cells, or PBMCs.

There are 14 residues in the CDR3. The germline gives CDR1 MDHEN, CDR2 SYDVKM. V lost 7 bases and J 4 bases, leaving 14 bases between the germline ends. Original processing notes: Scientists estimated how many nucleated cells there were by amplifying reference gene primers. The data were produced by immunoSEQ multiplex PCR, yet TCRdb's version contains in-frame clones alone and is incomplete. V and J calls and clone size are as listed in that table; D and trimming were resolved from the DNA. The sample records about 310,000 clones, around 86% being singletons. This clone was seen once. The chain employs TRBV28 and TRBJ1-3, with D possibly TRBD1 on 5 matching bases. The source is a man over 45 with active or convalescent COVID-19. The sample consisted of peripheral blood. The CDR3 sequence is CASTRGTHGNTIYF. The CDR3 DNA is TGTGCCAGCACCCGGGGGACCCACGGAAACACCATATATTTT.